These T cell receptor beta chains were read from a single sample in a study of response to subunit inactivated influenza vaccine. TCRdb redid the calling of the RT-PCR reads with MiXCR, one entry per CDR3 protein. The repertoire holds about 830,000 distinct CDR3 sequences, with about 18% as singletons. The specimen comprised PBMCs from blood, sampled roughly 5 days after vaccination. These TCRs come from a man over 45 who received an inactivated influenza vaccine. The CDR3 runs from the conserved cysteine through the conserved F or W. A D gene is named only where the DNA matches it firmly. Clone size is given for some rows only: seen once, a few or many times, or a class if the clone is expanded.

CDR3 length	D gene	clone size	V gene	J gene	CDR3 DNA	CDR3 protein
17	-	few	TRBV7-9	TRBJ2-4	TGTGCCAGCAGCCCCAAATGGGTTTTTGGGACCAAAAACATTCAGTACTTC	CASSPKWVFGTKNIQYF
14	-	few	TRBV4-3	TRBJ2-7	TGCGCCAGCAGCCAAGCGGTTAGCGCCTACGAGCAGTACTTC	CASSQAVSAYEQYF
14	-	many	TRBV5-1	TRBJ2-3	TGCGCCAGCAGCTCGCTGGCAGGGGCAGATACGCAGTATTTT	CASSSLAGADTQYF
14	-	-	TRBV27	TRBJ2-6	TGTGCCAGCGGTACTTCCCCTGGGGCCAACGTCCTGACTTTC	CASGTSPGANVLTF
13	-	few	TRBV12-3/TRBV12-4	TRBJ2-3	TGTGCCAGCAGTCGAGGACCATCAGATACGCAGTATTTT	CASSRGPSDTQYF
14	TRBD1	many	TRBV12-3/TRBV12-4	TRBJ2-7	TGTGCCAGCAGTTTAGCAGGACAGGCCTACGAGCAGTACTTC	CASSLAGQAYEQYF
15	-	many	TRBV6-2/TRBV6-3	TRBJ1-1	TGTGCCAGCAGTTCCCGGGGGAAGAGAAACACTGAAGCTTTCTTT	CASSSRGKRNTEAFF
13	-	-	TRBV12-3/TRBV12-4	TRBJ2-7	TGTGCCAGCAGGGGGACCCAGGGGGGCGAGCAGTACTTC	CASRGTQGGEQYF
14	-	few	TRBV7-2	TRBJ1-4	TGTGCCAGCAGCCCAAACAGGGCTAATGAAAAACTGTTTTTT	CASSPNRANEKLFF
16	-	few	TRBV6-1	TRBJ2-6	TGTGCCAGCGGACTTCAGGGGAACTCTGGGGCCAACGTCCTGACTTTC	CASGLQGNSGANVLTF
17	TRBD2	-	TRBV6-5	TRBJ2-5	TGTGCCAGCAGTTACTCTCCGAATTGGGGGGGTGGAGAGACCCAGTACTTC	CASSYSPNWGGGETQYF
14	TRBD1	-	TRBV10-3	TRBJ2-1	TGTGCCATCAGGGGACAGGGGGACTACAATGAGCAGTTCTTC	CAIRGQGDYNEQFF
13	TRBD1	-	TRBV7-6	TRBJ2-5	TGTGCCAGCAGCCGGGACAGGATCCAGACCCAGTACTTC	CASSRDRIQTQYF
13	-	few	TRBV29-1	TRBJ2-7	TGCAGCGTTGGGGGGGGACAGGCCTACGAGCAGTACTTC	CSVGGGQAYEQYF
14	-	-	TRBV12-3/TRBV12-4	TRBJ1-1	TGTGCCAGCAGTTTAATTGGAGGTAAAACTGAAGCTTTCTTT	CASSLIGGKTEAFF
15	TRBD2	-	TRBV5-1	TRBJ2-3	TGCGCCAGCAGCTTGGGGCGGGAGCCAACAGATACGCAGTATTTT	CASSLGREPTDTQYF
11	-	-	TRBV6-2/TRBV6-3	TRBJ2-1	TGTGCCAGCAATCATGGGAATGAGCAGTTCTTC	CASNHGNEQFF
14	-	-	TRBV7-6	TRBJ2-1	TGTGCCAGCAGCCCCCAAGACGGAGCCACGGAGCAGTTCTTC	CASSPQDGATEQFF
16	-	-	TRBV3-1	TRBJ2-7	TGTGCCAGCAGCCCGGAACCCGGGACGGGGGCCTACGAGCAGTACTTC	CASSPEPGTGAYEQYF
15	-	few	TRBV15	TRBJ2-3	TGTGCCACCAGCGAAGGCGTGACAGGCACAGATACGCAGTATTTT	CATSEGVTGTDTQYF
15	-	few	TRBV7-8	TRBJ2-2	TGTGCCAGCAGCGCGGTACTAGCTGCGACCGGGGAGCTGTTTTTT	CASSAVLAATGELFF
13	TRBD1	few	TRBV20-1	TRBJ1-6	TGCAGTGCTGCTCCCAGGGGGCCCGGGGCCCTCCACTTT	CSAAPRGPGALHF
18	-	few	TRBV11-2	TRBJ2-7	TGTGCCAGCAGCTTAGAGTTACGGTATGCAGGGCCGAAGGACGAGCAGTACTTC	CASSLELRYAGPKDEQYF
13	-	-	TRBV11-2	TRBJ2-5	TGTGCCAGCAGCAGCCGAAACCAAGAGACCCAGTACTTC	CASSSRNQETQYF
14	TRBD2	-	TRBV5-1	TRBJ2-4	TGCGCCAGCAGCTTAGGGAGGGAGGGAAACATTCAGTACTTC	CASSLGREGNIQYF
14	TRBD1	-	TRBV5-1	TRBJ1-1	TGCGCCAGCAGCTGGACAGGGCGGAACACTGAAGCTTTCTTT	CASSWTGRNTEAFF
14	-	-	TRBV5-1	TRBJ1-5	TGCGCCAGCAGCAACAGGGTGGGCGGTCAGCCCCAGCATTTT	CASSNRVGGQPQHF
13	-	many	TRBV12-3/TRBV12-4	TRBJ1-2	TGTGCCAGCAGGTCGATTGGACTTAATGGCTACACCTTC	CASRSIGLNGYTF